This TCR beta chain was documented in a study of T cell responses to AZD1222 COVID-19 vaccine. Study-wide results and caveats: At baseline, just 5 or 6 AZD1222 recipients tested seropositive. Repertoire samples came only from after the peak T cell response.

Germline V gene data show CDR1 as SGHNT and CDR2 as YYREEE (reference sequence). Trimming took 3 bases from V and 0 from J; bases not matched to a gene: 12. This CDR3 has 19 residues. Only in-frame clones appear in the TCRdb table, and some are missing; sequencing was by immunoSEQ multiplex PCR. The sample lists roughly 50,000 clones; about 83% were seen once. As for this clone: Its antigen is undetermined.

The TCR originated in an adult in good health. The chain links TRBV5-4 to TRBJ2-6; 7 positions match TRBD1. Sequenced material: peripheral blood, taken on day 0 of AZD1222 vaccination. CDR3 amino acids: CASSSITGAVDSGANVLTF. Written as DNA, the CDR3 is TGTGCCAGCAGCTCGATAACAGGGGCCGTTGACTCTGGGGCCAACGTCCTGACTTTC.